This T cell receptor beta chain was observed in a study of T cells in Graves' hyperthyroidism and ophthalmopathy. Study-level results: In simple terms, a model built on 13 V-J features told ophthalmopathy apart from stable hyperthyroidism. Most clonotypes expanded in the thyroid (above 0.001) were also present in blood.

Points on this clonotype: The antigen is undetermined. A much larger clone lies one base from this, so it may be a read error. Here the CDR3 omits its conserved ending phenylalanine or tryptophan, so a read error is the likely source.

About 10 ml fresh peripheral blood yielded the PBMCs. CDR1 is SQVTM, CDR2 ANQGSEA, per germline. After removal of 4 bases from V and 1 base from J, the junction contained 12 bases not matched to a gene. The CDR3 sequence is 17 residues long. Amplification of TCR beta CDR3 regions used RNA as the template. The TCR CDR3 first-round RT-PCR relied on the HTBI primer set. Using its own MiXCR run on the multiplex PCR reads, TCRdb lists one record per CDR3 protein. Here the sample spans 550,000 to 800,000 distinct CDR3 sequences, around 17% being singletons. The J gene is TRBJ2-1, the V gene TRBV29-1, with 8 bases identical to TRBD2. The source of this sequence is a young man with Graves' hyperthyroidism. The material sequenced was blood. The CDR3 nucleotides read TGCAGCGTTGCGGGAGGGTTAGCAGGGACGTCCTACAATGAGCAGTTCGTC. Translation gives CSVAGGLAGTSYNEQFV.